This T cell receptor (beta chain) was recovered during a study of blood T cell repertoires in COVID-19. Measured with immunoSEQ multiplex PCR; TCRdb has only the in-frame clones, and not every one. The sample records over 150,000 clones, over 60% being singletons. The source is a man older than 75 with acute or convalescent COVID-19. The specimen was peripheral blood.

The CDR3 is CASNPLDRGAGYTF. CDR3 coding DNA: TGTGCCAGTAACCCTCTGGACAGGGGAGCTGGCTACACCTTC. J is TRBJ1-2 and V is TRBV19, with 9 bases fitting TRBD1. With V trimmed by 7 bases and J by 7 bases, 10 bases remained unmatched. The CDR3 contains 14 residues. Germline lookup yields CDR1 LNHDA and CDR2 SQIVND (reference sequence).